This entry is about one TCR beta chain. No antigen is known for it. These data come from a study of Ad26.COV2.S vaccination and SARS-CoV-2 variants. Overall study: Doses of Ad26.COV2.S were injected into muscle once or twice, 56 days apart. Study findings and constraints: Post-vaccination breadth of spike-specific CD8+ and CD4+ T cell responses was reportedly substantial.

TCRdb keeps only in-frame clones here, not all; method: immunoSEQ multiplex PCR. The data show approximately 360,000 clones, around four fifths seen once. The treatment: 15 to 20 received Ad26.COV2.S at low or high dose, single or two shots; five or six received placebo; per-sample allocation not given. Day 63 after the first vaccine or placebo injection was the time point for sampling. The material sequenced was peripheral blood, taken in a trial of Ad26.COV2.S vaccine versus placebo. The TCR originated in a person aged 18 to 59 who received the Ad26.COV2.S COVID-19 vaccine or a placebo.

The CDR3 DNA sequence: TGTGCCACTACGGGACAGGGAAGGAATCAGCCCCAGCATTTT. It yields the protein CATTGQGRNQPQHF. The chain recombines TRBV6-6 with TRBJ1-5; the match to TRBD1 covers 9 bases. The germline V gene has CDR1 MNHNY and CDR2 SVGAGI (reference sequence). The junction had 8 bases not matched to a gene; V was cut back by 10 bases and J by 4 bases. This CDR3 contains 14 residues.